This T cell receptor beta chain was sequenced for a study of OX40 agonist ivuxolimab in advanced cancers. Overall study findings and caveats: The work left the antigen specificity of expanded peripheral T cells undetermined.

Worth noting for this clone: The antigen is not known.

Trimming shortened V by 4 bases and J by 5 bases, and 12 bases separated the two germline ends. CDR3 length: 14 residues. Germline CDR1 reads SEHNR; CDR2 reads FQNEAQ (reference sequence). Sequenced by immunoSEQ multiplex PCR; TCRdb stores in-frame clones only, minus some. The sample includes 55,000 to 90,000 clones, more than 80% of them seen just once. The sequence derives from an adult with an advanced solid tumor such as melanoma, head and neck, liver or kidney cancer. The specimen was CD4+ or CD8+ T cells sorted from blood, collected in a trial of the OX40 agonist ivuxolimab. V usage is TRBV7-9 and J usage is TRBJ2-1; TRBD2 might be the D (5 bases). This CDR3 is CASSSTRSNNEQFF. DNA of the CDR3: TGTGCCAGCAGCTCCACTAGATCCAACAATGAGCAGTTCTTC.